This TCR beta chain was recorded in a study of tumor and adjacent non-tumor tissue in lung cancer (dated by TCRdb to between 2017 and 2018). Describing the broader study: Of the cohort, more than ten patients had adenocarcinoma, 2 had squamous cell carcinoma and 1 had small cell lung cancer. The 15 or so patients were aged roughly 31 to 85 years, included approximately ten men and 5 women, and had TNM stage I to III disease. A total of 95 million to 150 million productive TCRbeta reads were generated by sequencing, corresponding to an average of roughly 4 million reads per sample. The study compared bulk TCRbeta repertoires between lung tumor tissue and matched distant non-tumor lung tissue from about 14 lung cancer patients. For each patient, one tumor sample and one normal lung sample were taken, giving a few dozen paired specimens that underwent TCRbeta CDR3 sequencing. General study outcomes and caveats: TCR diversity was significantly higher in younger patients, and greater tumor TCR diversity was associated with shorter overall survival and shorter disease-free survival. The top 100 clones made up a significantly larger cumulative share of the repertoire in normal lung than in tumor tissue. Peripheral blood was not sequenced, so blood TCRbeta repertoires in these lung cancer patients were not examined. With only roughly 14 patients in the cohort, the authors noted that larger samples and more detailed clinical data are needed. Significantly higher TCR diversity (inverse Simpson) was observed in tumor tissue than in normal lung tissue (roughly 390 vs 170, P = 0.0075, Mann-Whitney U test). The methods do not name the sequencing platform or mention unique molecular identifiers.

This clonotype has a single count. Its specific antigen is unknown. One junction end does not reproduce the germline sequence, and a read error may be involved. The receptor library was made with multiplex PCR. Instrument on record: Illumina HiSeq 2500. TCRbeta libraries were constructed through three rounds of nested PCR with primers (Table S4) according to protocols modified from ARM-PCR. Before sequencing, PCR products in the 200-500 bp range were cut out of the gel and cleaned up using the QIAquick gel extraction kit. The original methods were these. Trimmomatic was used to clean the reads, FLASH was used to merge the reads into complete CDR3 sequences, and MiTCR was used to assign the reads to V(D)J germline segments. Clonal diversity was calculated as the inverse Simpson's index using VDJtools. In-frame sequences without a premature stop codon were defined as productive reads. TCRdb reworked the public reads: Q25 trimming with fastp, MiXCR clone assembly, productive beta chains retained. Each record represents a unique CDR3 protein, reported with the most common genes and DNA among its rows. These V and J calls rely on TCRdb rather than the paper's analysis. The sample data list fewer than 100,000 distinct CDR3 sequences, and roughly 80% of these were observed just once. About 47% of the sample is in the top ten clones.

RNA was isolated from bulk unsorted tissue, and RNA quality was assessed with a NanoDrop ND-1000 and an Agilent 2100. The normal lung samples consisted of distant non-tumor tissue collected more than 3 cm from the tumor edge. Newly diagnosed lung cancer patients without prior chemotherapy who had been admitted for thoracic surgery in China between August and November 2014 were enrolled as donors. Anyone who had undergone radiotherapy or chemotherapy before, or who had another cancer at the same time, was left out of the study. Pieces of surgical tissue measuring roughly 1-2.3 cm3 were kept in RNAlater solution and stored at -80 degrees C until use. CDR1 and CDR2 were assigned from the germline V gene as MNHNS and SASEGT. The CDR3 measures 14 amino acids from cysteine to phenylalanine. Kept here is only the CDR3 DNA, which spans 42 bases and is read in frame from base 1.

The V and J genes are TRBV6-1 and TRBJ1-1; the D region possibly corresponds to TRBD1 (6 bases align). The sequencing sample was made of distant non-tumor lung tissue. This TCR came from a man aged 60 to 69 with non-small cell lung cancer. The CDR3 amino acid sequence is: CASSEDRYDTEAFF. The sequenced DNA is TGTGCCAGTAGTGAAGACAGGTACGACACTGAAGCTTTCTTT.